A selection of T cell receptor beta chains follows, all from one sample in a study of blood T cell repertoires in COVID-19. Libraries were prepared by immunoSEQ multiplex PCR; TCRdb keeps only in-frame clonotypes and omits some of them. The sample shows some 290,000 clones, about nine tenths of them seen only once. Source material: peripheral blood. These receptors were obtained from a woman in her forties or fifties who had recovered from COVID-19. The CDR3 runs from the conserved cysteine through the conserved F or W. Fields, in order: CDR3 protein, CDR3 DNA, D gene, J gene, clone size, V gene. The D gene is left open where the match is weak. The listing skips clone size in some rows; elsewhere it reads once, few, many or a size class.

CDR3: CASSPSRTSGGRDTQYF; DNA: TGTGCCAGCAGCCCAAGTCGGACTAGCGGGGGGAGGGATACGCAGTATTTT; D: TRBD2; J: TRBJ2-3; size: -; V: TRBV9
CDR3: CASSLSSGRGLGEQYF; DNA: TGTGCCAGCAGCCTTTCTAGCGGGAGGGGACTCGGGGAGCAGTACTTC; D: TRBD2; J: TRBJ2-7; size: -; V: TRBV7-2
CDR3: CASSPAGYEQYF; DNA: TGTGCCAGCTCACCAGCGGGCTACGAGCAGTACTTC; D: -; J: TRBJ2-7; size: once; V: TRBV18
CDR3: CASSLRVGSYEQYF; DNA: TGTGCCAGCAGCTTAAGGGTCGGGAGCTACGAGCAGTACTTC; D: -; J: TRBJ2-7; size: -; V: TRBV7-6
CDR3: CASSFRGAGSPLHF; DNA: TGTGCCAGCAGTTTCAGGGGCGCGGGTTCACCCCTCCACTTT; D: -; J: TRBJ1-6; size: -; V: TRBV6-5
CDR3: CASSLAGQRHGEKLFF; DNA: TGTGCCAGCAGCTTAGCAGGACAGAGACACGGGGAAAAACTGTTTTTT; D: -; J: TRBJ1-4; size: -; V: TRBV7-9
CDR3: CASSLVLRRGSQGHEQYF; DNA: TGTGCCAGCAGCTTAGTATTACGAAGAGGGTCCCAAGGCCACGAGCAGTACTTC; D: -; J: TRBJ2-7; size: -; V: TRBV7-8
CDR3: CASSWGLAGGPSSYNEQFF; DNA: TGTGCCAGCAGTTGGGGACTAGCGGGGGGTCCAAGCTCCTACAATGAGCAGTTCTTC; D: TRBD2; J: TRBJ2-1; size: -; V: TRBV27
CDR3: CASSIRSVGSSAVGLFF; DNA: TGTGCCAGTAGTATAAGGTCGGTGGGGAGCTCCGCAGTGGGGCTGTTTTTT; D: -; J: TRBJ2-2; size: -; V: TRBV19
CDR3: CASSLQLNEKLFF; DNA: TGCGCCAGCAGCTTACAGCTTAATGAAAAACTGTTTTTT; D: -; J: TRBJ1-4; size: -; V: TRBV5-1
CDR3: CASSSKRGEPQHF; DNA: TGTGCCAGCAGCTCGAAGCGCGGCGAGCCCCAGCATTTT; D: -; J: TRBJ1-5; size: -; V: TRBV7-9
CDR3: CASSGVGTARTQYF; DNA: TGTGCCAGCAGCGGAGTCGGGACAGCCCGTACGCAGTATTTT; D: TRBD1; J: TRBJ2-3; size: -; V: TRBV9
CDR3: CASSSTARDRRFNEQFF; DNA: TGTGCCAGCAGTTCTACCGCCCGGGACAGGAGGTTCAATGAGCAGTTCTTC; D: TRBD1; J: TRBJ2-1; size: -; V: TRBV27
CDR3: CASSLGMVYEQYF; DNA: TGTGCCAGCTCACTCGGGATGGTCTACGAGCAGTACTTC; D: -; J: TRBJ2-7; size: -; V: TRBV18
CDR3: CASIRRFEAFF; DNA: TGTGCCAGTATCCGGCGGTTTGAAGCTTTCTTT; D: -; J: TRBJ1-1; size: -; V: TRBV19
CDR3: CASSPRGQLTDTQYF; DNA: TGCGCCAGCAGTCCCCGGGGACAGCTCACAGATACGCAGTATTTT; D: TRBD1; J: TRBJ2-3; size: -; V: TRBV4-3
CDR3: CASSYSTGANEKLFF; DNA: TGTGCCAGCAGTTACTCGACAGGGGCCAATGAAAAACTGTTTTTT; D: TRBD1; J: TRBJ1-4; size: -; V: TRBV6-5
CDR3: CASSKESNTEAFF; DNA: TGTGCCAGCAGTAAGGAGTCTAACACTGAAGCTTTCTTT; D: -; J: TRBJ1-1; size: -; V: TRBV11-1
CDR3: CSVGGQKLDGLTLRPNTGELFF; DNA: TGCAGCGTTGGGGGACAGAAGTTGGATGGCCTGACCCTACGACCGAACACCGGGGAGCTGTTTTTT; D: TRBD1; J: TRBJ2-2; size: -; V: TRBV29-1